This TCR beta chain was observed in a study of blood T cell repertoires in COVID-19. Study in general: The origin of the acute and convalescent COVID-19 samples was the United States, Italy and Spain. PBMCs, B-cell-depleted T cells, or T cells provided the cDNA or gDNA that made up the material.

How the authors handled the data: Researchers report that nucleated cell counts were estimated from reference gene primer amplification. Produced via immunoSEQ multiplex PCR; TCRdb's table is partial and in-frame only. V and J calls and clone size are as listed in that table; D and trimming were resolved from the DNA. The table records over 150,000 clones, more than 70% of them present only once. Germline-derived CDR1 and CDR2 are GTSNPN and SVGIG (reference sequence). This CDR3 region has 14 residues. Trimming took 4 bases from V and 6 from J; bases not matched to a gene: 7. The TCR originated in a man between 18 and 35 years old with active or convalescent COVID-19. V and J are TRBV30 and TRBJ1-5; 9 bases map to TRBD1. The specimen was peripheral blood. CDR3 sequence (DNA): TGTGCCTGGACCAACAGGGGGCAGGGTCAGCCCCAGCATTTT. The encoded protein is CAWTNRGQGQPQHF.